These 27 T cell receptor beta chains were sequenced from one sample in a study of spatial heterogeneity in lung cancer. TCRdb analysed the 5' RACE reads with MiXCR anew, one entry per CDR3 protein. The data show tens of thousands of distinct CDR3 sequences, with roughly 6.5% seen just once and about 30% held by the top ten. The time point here: sample taken at primary tumor resection. Material: PBMCs, obtained at surgery. Every receptor here comes from a female donor with early-stage non-small cell lung cancer.

This clonotype was found many times. J is TRBJ2-4 and V is TRBV11-2, with D possibly matching TRBD2 (6 bases). Germline loops: CDR1 SGHAT, CDR2 FQNNGV. V lost 5 bases, J lost 7 bases, and 15 bases lay in between. The CDR3 sequence is 14 residues long. CDR3 residues: CASSLPGLGNIQYF. DNA for the CDR3: TGTGCCAGCAGCCTCCCGGGACTCGGGAACATTCAGTACTTC.

This clonotype was observed many times. The chain carries TRBV9 and TRBJ1-5, with D possibly matching TRBD1 (5 bases). Germline-derived CDR1 and CDR2 are SGDLS and YYNGEE. The CDR3 sequence is 14 residues long. V shed 4 bases and J shed 5 bases, with 13 bases lying between them. CDR3 region: CASSLGLGDQPQHF. The CDR3 DNA sequence: TGTGCCAGCAGCTTAGGACTAGGGGATCAGCCCCAGCATTTT.

This clonotype was counted once. A much more abundant neighbour one base away suggests this may be a read error. V and J are TRBV7-2 and TRBJ2-5, with D unresolved. With 5 bases removed from V and 2 bases from J, the gap between germline ends came to 15 bases. The CDR3 length is 15 residues. Germline assignment: CDR1 SGHTA and CDR2 FQGNSA. CDR3 in DNA: TGTGCCAGCAGCCGACGTGCGGTGGATCAAGAGACCCAGTACTTC. Translated: CASSRRAVDQETQYF. Supplemented by reference TRBV7-2 and TRBJ2-5, the full variable domain reads GAGVSQSPSNKVTEKGKDVELRCDPISGHTALYWYRQSLGQGLEFLIYFQGNSAPDKSGLPSDRFSAERTGGSVSTLTIQRTQQEDSAVYLCASSRRAVDQETQYFGPGTRLLVL.

This clonotype was counted only a few times. The chain recombines TRBV27 with TRBJ1-1; D unresolved. This CDR3 contains 15 residues. The germline V gene encodes CDR1 MNHEY and CDR2 SMNVEV (reference sequence). V was shortened by 0 bases and J by 0 bases, with 8 bases between the two germline ends. CDR3 in DNA: TGTGCCAGCAGTTTATCGGAAACGTTGAACACTGAAGCTTTCTTT. Protein sequence: CASSLSETLNTEAFF.

This clonotype was counted many times. The V call is TRBV29-1, the J call TRBJ2-2; the D is unclear. The CDR3 is made up of 13 amino acids. In germline, CDR1 is SQVTM, CDR2 ANQGSEA. Trimming shortened V by 6 bases and J by 8 bases, and 16 bases separated the two germline ends. The chain's CDR3 is CSVADMLGGELFF. The CDR3, as DNA: TGCAGCGTCGCCGACATGCTAGGTGGGGAGCTGTTTTTT.

Concerning this clonotype itself: The junction shows a germline mismatch at one end, possibly a read error. V and J are TRBV7-7 and TRBJ2-5; D possibly uses TRBD1 or TRBD2 (5 bases each). The CDR3 is 13 amino acids. CDR1 SSHAT and CDR2 FNYEAQ come from the germline V gene (reference sequence). The CDR3 protein is CASSPGHQETQYF. The CDR3 DNA reads TGTGCTAGCAGCCCGGGACACCAAGAGACCCAGTACTTC.

This clonotype has more than one count but fewer than ten. The V call is TRBV5-1, the J call TRBJ2-6; D gene unclear. The CDR3 totals 15 residues. In germline, CDR1 is SGHRS, CDR2 YFSETQ. V gave up 2 bases and J gave up 1 base, with 7 bases separating them. This CDR3 reads CASSFTPSGANVLTF. The CDR3 coding sequence is TGCGCCAGCAGCTTCACACCTTCTGGGGCCAACGTCCTGACTTTC. The full variable domain, rest sourced from reference TRBV5-1 and TRBJ2-6, is KAGVTQTPRYLIKTRGQQVTLSCSPISGHRSVSWYQQTPGQGLQFLFEYFSETQRNKGNFPGRFSGRQFSNSRSEMNVSTLELGDSALYLCASSFTPSGANVLTFGAGSRLTVL.

Within the sample, this clonotype is medium-sized (0.01 to 0.1%). The rearrangement links TRBV5-5 to TRBJ2-1; maybe TRBD1 (5 bases). The CDR3 loop spans 14 amino acids. Looked up from germline, CDR1 is SGHKS and CDR2 is YYEKEE (reference sequence). Between the trimmed V and J ends, which lost 0 bases and 4 bases, there was a span of 8 bases. CDR3 sequence: CASSLARGYNEQFF. The CDR3 DNA follows: TGTGCCAGCAGCTTGGCTAGGGGATACAATGAGCAGTTCTTC.

This chain joins TRBV7-2 and TRBJ2-1; maybe TRBD2 (6 bases). Trimming took off 2 bases at V and 4 bases at J, with 9 bases between the two ends. The CDR3 runs 14 residues. Germline-derived CDR1 and CDR2 are SGHTA and FQGNSA. CDR3 region: CASSLISGYNEQFF. CDR3 bases: TGTGCCAGCAGCTTAATTAGCGGTTACAATGAGCAGTTCTTC.

This clonotype was counted only a few times. The gene calls are TRBV9 and TRBJ2-1; 9 nucleotides line up with TRBD1. V gave up 6 bases and J gave up 3 bases; unmatched junction bases: 7. Germline V gives CDR1 SGDLS, CDR2 YYNGEE. This CDR3 has 15 residues. The CDR3 reads CASTPRDRVYNEQFF. The CDR3 DNA follows: TGTGCCAGCACCCCCCGGGACAGGGTCTACAATGAGCAGTTCTTC.

About this clonotype itself: A read error is possible here, since a much larger clone lies one base away. This sequence joins TRBV20-1 and TRBJ2-5; 10 nucleotides match TRBD2. CDR1 is DFQATT, CDR2 SNEGSKA, per germline (reference sequence). The CDR3 is made up of 14 amino acids. CDR3 sequence reads: CSARDLAGAETHYF. CDR3 DNA: TGCAGTGCTAGAGACCTAGCGGGAGCAGAGACCCATTACTTC.

At least ten counts were recorded for this clonotype. The chain uses TRBV19 and TRBJ2-5; either TRBD1 or TRBD2 may fit D (7 bases each). The CDR3 totals 17 residues. From germline, CDR1 is LNHDA and CDR2 SQIVND (reference sequence). Between the trimmed V and J ends, which lost 6 bases and 2 bases, there was a span of 22 bases. The CDR3 DNA reads as TGTGCCAGTAGCGGGGGGACAGACGCACCAGAGCAAGAGACCCAGTACTTC. The encoded protein is CASSGGTDAPEQETQYF.

Ten or more counts support this clonotype. V gene TRBV11-2 combines with J gene TRBJ2-2; tentative D call: TRBD2 (5 bases). This CDR3 region has 13 residues. Germline CDR1 and CDR2: SGHAT and FQNNGV. V shed 8 bases and J shed 2 bases, with 9 bases lying between them. Here the CDR3 reads CASETINTGELFF. The CDR3, as DNA: TGTGCCAGCGAGACTATCAACACCGGGGAGCTGTTTTTT. The full variable domain, in which reference TRBV11-2 and TRBJ2-2 provide the parts outside the CDR3, is EAGVAQSPRYKIIEKRQSVAFWCNPISGHATLYWYQQILGQGPKLLIQFQNNGVVDDSQLPKDRFSAERLKGVDSTLKIQPAKLEDSAVYLCASETINTGELFFGEGSRLTVL.

This clonotype showed up just a few times. The chain combines TRBV5-1 with TRBJ2-7; 7 nucleotides match TRBD1. The CDR3 consists of 15 residues. V lost 4 bases, J lost 2 bases, and 9 bases stayed unmatched. CDR1 SGHRS and CDR2 YFSETQ come from the germline V gene. The CDR3 nucleotides are TGCGCCAGCAGCCCGAGGACAGGTAGCCCCTACGAGCAGTACTTC. Its translation: CASSPRTGSPYEQYF.

This chain links TRBV3-1 with TRBJ1-1, with D unclear. The V and J ends lost 1 base and 3 bases respectively, with 6 bases between them. CDR3 length equals 13 residues. The germline gives CDR1 LGHDT, CDR2 YNNKEL (reference sequence). CDR3 sequence: CASSQGWDTEAFF. CDR3 coding DNA: TGTGCCAGCAGCCAAGGGTGGGACACTGAAGCTTTCTTT. Together with reference TRBV3-1 and TRBJ1-1, the CDR3 gives the full variable domain: DTAVSQTPKYLVTQMGNDKSIKCEQNLGHDTMYWYKQDSKKFLKIMFSYNNKELIINETVPNRFSPKSPDKAHLNLHINSLELGDSAVYFCASSQGWDTEAFFGQGTRLTVV.

In its sample, this clonotype was seen many times. The V call is TRBV5-1, the J call TRBJ2-5, with TRBD2 identical over 8 bases. The ends lost 4 bases at V and 2 bases at J; junction bases unmatched: 1. Germline V gives CDR1 SGHRS, CDR2 YFSETQ. This CDR3 spans 13 amino acids. CDR3 coding DNA: TGCGCCAGCAGCCGGGAGGGGCAAGAGACCCAGTACTTC. It is translated as CASSREGQETQYF.

In its sample, this clonotype was seen many times. This rearrangement joins TRBV28 to TRBJ2-5; possibly TRBD2 for D (5 bases). The CDR3 totals 15 residues. V was pared by 3 bases and J by 7 bases, with 18 bases between. Per germline, CDR1 MDHEN and CDR2 SYDVKM. The DNA of the CDR3 is TGTGCCAGCAGTTTTCGAGGCTTGTCGGCGGGGACCCAGTACTTC. Translation: CASSFRGLSAGTQYF.

The chain links TRBV7-9 to TRBJ2-3, with 8 bases lining up with TRBD1. CDR1 is SEHNR, CDR2 FQNEAQ, per germline (reference sequence). CDR3 length: 14 residues. After removal of 3 bases from V and 6 bases from J, the junction contained 5 bases not matched to a gene. CDR3 coding DNA: TGTGCCAGCAGCTTGACAGGGGCGGTGGATACGCAGTATTTT. Protein product: CASSLTGAVDTQYF. The whole variable domain, remainder taken from reference TRBV7-9 and TRBJ2-3, is DTGVSQNPRHKITKRGQNVTFRCDPISEHNRLYWYRQTLGQGPEFLTYFQNEAQLEKSRLLSDRFSAERPKGSFSTLEIQRTEQGDSAMYLCASSLTGAVDTQYFGPGTRLTVL.

In this sample, this clonotype turned up many times. The DNA of the CDR3 is TGTGCCATCAGTGAAGAGCCTAGCGGGGGCTACAATGAGCAGTTCTTC. It specifies CAISEEPSGGYNEQFF. V gene TRBV10-3 combines with J gene TRBJ2-1, with 10 positions matching TRBD2. The CDR3 consists of 16 residues. Germline CDR1 ENHRY, CDR2 SYGVKD. V dropped 3 bases and J dropped 3; count of bases not matched to a gene: 5.

The sample holds many counts of this clonotype. This chain uses TRBV27 with TRBJ2-7; 10 bases are shared with TRBD1. V trimming: 2 bases; J trimming: 2 bases; junction bases outside the gene matches: 6. The CDR3 has 16 residues. From germline, CDR1 is MNHEY and CDR2 SMNVEV (reference sequence). CDR3 sequence (DNA): TGTGCCAGCAGTTTAGGGACAGGGGTGAGAACCTACGAGCAGTACTTC. Its protein product is CASSLGTGVRTYEQYF.

The chain links TRBV5-1 to TRBJ1-1, with D perhaps TRBD1 (5 bases). The CDR3 length is 14 residues. Germline V gives CDR1 SGHRS, CDR2 YFSETQ. The V gene lost 2 bases and the J gene lost 1 base, with 9 bases spanning the gap. The CDR3, as DNA: TGCGCCAGCAGCTTCGTCGGGGGGAACACTGAAGCTTTCTTT. Its translation is CASSFVGGNTEAFF.

This clonotype was counted only a few times. This chain joins TRBV2 and TRBJ2-3; perhaps TRBD1 as D (5 bases). V was clipped by 4 bases and J by 2 bases, with 7 bases between them. Germline V lookup: CDR1 SNHLY, CDR2 FYNNEI. The length of the CDR3 is 13 residues. CDR3 loop: CASSAGITDTQYF. The CDR3, as DNA: TGTGCCAGCAGTGCAGGGATCACAGATACGCAGTATTTT.

This clonotype was seen at least ten times. The chain couples TRBV7-6 to TRBJ2-1, with TRBD2 as a possible D gene (6 bases). CDR3 length: 15 amino acids. Deletions cut 0 bases from V and 2 bases from J, with 8 bases between. From germline, CDR1 is SGHVS and CDR2 FNYEAQ. The CDR3 DNA sequence: TGTGCCAGCAGCTTAGCGCCTAGCGCCTACAATGAGCAGTTCTTC. Protein sequence: CASSLAPSAYNEQFF.

The chain has TRBV7-9 and TRBJ2-7; TRBD1 matches at 7 bases. CDR1 is SEHNR and CDR2 is FQNEAQ in the germline V gene (reference sequence). V trimming: 2 bases; J trimming: 5 bases; junction bases outside the gene matches: 6. The CDR3 spans 14 residues. This chain's CDR3 is CASSLSYRGNEQYF. In DNA, the CDR3 is TGTGCCAGCAGCTTATCCTACAGGGGCAACGAGCAGTACTTC.

The chain joins TRBV20-1 to TRBJ2-1; no definite D call. The V end was cut by 6 bases, the J end by 6 bases, with 12 bases between. This CDR3 has 12 amino acids. Germline-derived CDR1 and CDR2 are DFQATT and SNEGSKA (reference sequence). CDR3 sequence: CSAGLSPNEQFF. The CDR3 bases are TGCAGTGCCGGCCTATCGCCCAATGAGCAGTTCTTC.

This clonotype was picked up many times. The junction differs from germline at one of its ends, possibly a read error. The J gene is TRBJ2-2, the V gene TRBV7-7, with D unresolved. Germline CDR1 is SSHAT and CDR2 is FNYEAQ (reference sequence). The CDR3 extends over 14 amino acids. The CDR3: CASSSARNTGELFF. Here the CDR3 DNA reads TGTGCTAGCAGCTCTGCCCGGAACACCGGGGAGCTGTTTTTT.

This clonotype turned up a few times. The V and J genes are TRBV6-5 and TRBJ2-7; 8 bases line up with TRBD1. Germline V gene sequence: CDR1 MNHEY, CDR2 SVGAGI. After removal of 8 bases from V and 6 bases from J, the junction contained 18 bases not matched to a gene. The CDR3 has 16 amino acids. The CDR3 DNA reads TGTGCCAGCGCCAGGGGGCCGCTCTCGAGAATGGGCGAGCAGTACTTC. Translated: CASARGPLSRMGEQYF.